Listed below are T cell receptor beta chains from one sample, sequenced in a study of shared clonotypes between healthy human individuals. Here immunoSEQ multiplex PCR was the method, and the copy in TCRdb shows in-frame clones only, minus some. The sample lists 550,000 to 600,000 clones, roughly 98% seen once, with 0.3% in the top ten. The sequenced material came from naive CD8+ T cells sorted from blood. These receptors were taken from a man aged 25 to 45 in good health. Each CDR3 is given with its conserved first and last residue. A D gene is named only where the DNA matches it firmly. Rows may omit the clone size; those that give it use once, few, many or a size class.

j_call	v_call	d_call	cdr3_length	clone_size	cdr3_aa	cdr3_nt
TRBJ2-7	TRBV4-1	TRBD2	18	once	CASSQVSLSSGGSYEQYF	TGCGCCAGCAGCCAAGTAAGCCTTTCTAGCGGGGGATCCTACGAGCAGTACTTC
TRBJ1-2	TRBV7-9	NA	14	once	CASSPLGAHYGYTF	TGTGCCAGCAGCCCCCTAGGGGCCCACTATGGCTACACCTTC
TRBJ2-1	TRBV7-9	TRBD2	19	NA	CASSSRLAGGTHSYNEQFF	TGTGCCAGCAGCTCCCGACTAGCGGGAGGGACTCACTCCTACAATGAGCAGTTCTTC
TRBJ2-7	TRBV29-1	NA	13	once	CSVALPNSYEQYF	TGCAGCGTCGCTCTCCCCAACTCCTACGAGCAGTACTTC
TRBJ2-1	TRBV5-1	NA	16	NA	CASSYGPGPQYNEQFF	TGCGCCAGCAGCTACGGACCGGGACCCCAATACAATGAGCAGTTCTTC
TRBJ1-5	TRBV6-4	NA	13	NA	CASSPRLGQPQHF	TGTGCCAGCAGCCCGCGGCTAGGTCAGCCCCAGCATTTT
TRBJ2-1	TRBV11-1	NA	13	NA	CASSAQGPNEQFF	TGTGCCAGCAGCGCTCAGGGGCCCAACGAGCAGTTCTTC
TRBJ2-1	TRBV18	TRBD2	14	NA	CASSVAGGSNEQFF	TGTGCCAGCTCAGTAGCGGGAGGCAGTAATGAGCAGTTCTTC
TRBJ2-1	TRBV28	NA	15	NA	CASSLSAKSDDHVFF	TGTGCCAGCAGTTTATCCGCGAAGAGCGACGACCACGTGTTCTTC
TRBJ2-2	TRBV2	NA	15	NA	CASSDRERSTGELFF	TGTGCCAGCAGTGACAGGGAACGGAGCACCGGGGAGCTGTTTTTT
TRBJ2-1	TRBV4-3	NA	14	NA	CASSQDWRANEQFF	TGCGCCAGCAGCCAAGATTGGAGAGCCAATGAGCAGTTCTTC
TRBJ2-7	TRBV11-2	TRBD2	13	NA	CASKEAGVGEQYF	TGTGCCAGCAAAGAAGCGGGAGTTGGCGAGCAGTACTTC
TRBJ2-2	TRBV4-1	TRBD2	14	NA	CASRAGGPAGELFF	TGCGCCAGCAGAGCGGGAGGGCCCGCCGGGGAGCTGTTTTTT
TRBJ2-2	TRBV19	TRBD1	15	NA	CASSPRTGNTGELFF	TGTGCCAGTAGCCCCCGGACAGGAAACACCGGGGAGCTGTTTTTT
TRBJ2-5	TRBV11-2	NA	13	NA	CASSSWGEETQYF	TGTGCCAGCAGCTCCTGGGGGGAAGAGACCCAGTACTTC
TRBJ2-5	TRBV12-5	NA	14	NA	CASGVGLFQETQYF	TGTGCTAGTGGTGTGGGACTGTTCCAAGAGACCCAGTACTTC
TRBJ2-7	TRBV13	TRBD1	15	NA	CASSPRDRDQGEQYF	TGTGCCAGCAGCCCCCGGGACAGGGATCAGGGGGAGCAGTACTTC
TRBJ1-1	TRBV9	TRBD1	15	NA	CASSVAQGAGTEAFF	TGTGCCAGCAGCGTAGCTCAGGGGGCGGGCACTGAAGCTTTCTTT
TRBJ2-7	TRBV19	TRBD1	14	NA	CASSLRQGAYEQYF	TGTGCCAGTAGCCTACGACAGGGCGCCTACGAGCAGTACTTC
TRBJ2-7	TRBV2	TRBD1	16	NA	CASSAWDRDSSYEQYF	TGTGCCAGCAGTGCCTGGGACAGGGATAGCTCCTACGAGCAGTACTTC
TRBJ2-2	TRBV4-1	TRBD2	18	NA	CASTPGGLAGGVGRELFF	TGCGCCAGTACTCCAGGGGGGCTAGCGGGAGGTGTTGGCAGGGAGCTGTTTTTT
TRBJ1-1	TRBV7-7	TRBD1	15	NA	CASSQLADRESEAFF	TGTGCTAGCAGCCAACTCGCGGACAGGGAATCTGAAGCTTTCTTT
TRBJ2-1	TRBV9	NA	12	NA	CASSSPVHEQFF	TGTGCCAGCAGCTCCCCGGTCCATGAGCAGTTCTTC
TRBJ2-7	TRBV7-9	NA	12	NA	CASSSAPWEQYF	TGTGCCAGCAGCTCTGCCCCATGGGAGCAGTACTTC
TRBJ2-2	TRBV7-9	NA	15	NA	CASSLGQENTGELFF	TGTGCCAGCAGCTTAGGCCAGGAGAACACCGGGGAGCTGTTTTTT
TRBJ2-1	TRBV7-2	TRBD2	16	NA	CASSLAGGSFYNEQFF	TGTGCCAGCAGCTTAGCTGGCGGGAGCTTTTACAATGAGCAGTTCTTC
TRBJ2-7	TRBV4-2	NA	14	NA	CASSAQGDTYEQYF	TGTGCCAGCAGCGCACAAGGGGATACCTACGAGCAGTACTTC
TRBJ2-7	TRBV9	TRBD2	14	NA	CASTLLAGLYEQYF	TGTGCCAGCACCCTGCTAGCGGGACTCTACGAGCAGTACTTC
TRBJ2-1	TRBV6-1	NA	16	NA	CASSAKPGKRYNEQFF	TGTGCCAGCAGTGCTAAACCAGGGAAGCGGTACAATGAGCAGTTCTTC
TRBJ2-1	TRBV14	TRBD2	15	NA	CASSTRLAGYNEQFF	TGTGCCAGCAGCACGAGACTAGCGGGATACAATGAGCAGTTCTTC
TRBJ2-1	TRBV18	TRBD2	18	NA	CASSPPPGEGRTVHEQFF	TGTGCCAGCTCACCGCCCCCTGGGGAGGGGAGGACCGTGCATGAGCAGTTCTTC
TRBJ2-7	TRBV7-3	NA	12	NA	CASSSEGGEQYF	TGTGCCAGCAGCTCAGAAGGGGGCGAGCAGTACTTC
TRBJ2-5	TRBV7-9	NA	19	NA	CASSLVTSARGYLRETQYF	TGTGCCAGCAGCTTAGTTACCTCTGCGAGGGGTTACTTAAGAGAGACCCAGTACTTC
TRBJ2-1	TRBV6-4	NA	14	NA	CASKQSPGPNEQFF	TGTGCCAGCAAACAATCACCGGGGCCCAATGAGCAGTTCTTC
TRBJ1-2	TRBV5-4	TRBD1	17	NA	CASSLKGQGAIGYGYTF	TGTGCCAGCAGCTTGAAGGGACAGGGGGCTATTGGCTATGGCTACACCTTC
TRBJ2-1	TRBV5-5	NA	14	NA	CASSYLGRSNEQFF	TGTGCCAGCAGCTACCTCGGGCGATCAAATGAGCAGTTCTTC
TRBJ2-1	TRBV27	TRBD2	15	NA	CASSLRLAGESEQFF	TGTGCCAGCAGTCTAAGACTAGCGGGAGAATCTGAGCAGTTCTTC
TRBJ1-2	TRBV27	TRBD1	13	NA	CASSFQGAYGYTF	TGTGCCAGCAGTTTCCAGGGGGCTTATGGCTACACCTTC
TRBJ1-1	TRBV7-6	NA	14	NA	CASRTGGFGTEAFF	TGTGCCAGCCGGACCGGGGGTTTTGGCACTGAAGCTTTCTTT
TRBJ2-7	TRBV9	NA	12	NA	CASSPQGYEQYF	TGTGCCAGCAGCCCCCAGGGTTACGAGCAGTACTTC
TRBJ2-2	TRBV19	TRBD2	16	NA	CASSIALAGGTGELFF	TGTGCCAGTAGTATTGCACTAGCGGGAGGGACCGGGGAGCTGTTTTTT
TRBJ2-2	TRBV29-1	NA	13	NA	CSVGGLTNGELFF	TGCAGCGTTGGGGGGCTGACCAACGGGGAGCTGTTTTTT
TRBJ2-7	TRBV11-2	NA	16	NA	CASSLDLGVVDYEQYF	TGTGCCAGCAGCTTAGATTTGGGGGTGGTCGACTACGAGCAGTACTTC
TRBJ2-7	TRBV28	TRBD1	14	NA	CASEPTGTSYEQYF	TGTGCCAGCGAACCGACAGGGACCTCCTACGAGCAGTACTTC
TRBJ2-7	TRBV28	NA	13	NA	CASSSQGNYEQYF	TGTGCCAGCAGTTCGCAGGGGAACTACGAGCAGTACTTC
TRBJ2-3	TRBV9	TRBD2	15	NA	CASSGSGAYTDTQYF	TGTGCCAGCAGCGGCAGCGGGGCTTACACAGATACGCAGTATTTT
TRBJ2-7	TRBV28	TRBD1	14	NA	CASSYGTGLHEQYF	TGTGCCAGCAGCTACGGGACAGGGTTGCACGAGCAGTACTTC
TRBJ2-3	TRBV7-2	NA	15	NA	CASTVAGDIPDTQYF	TGTGCCAGCACCGTGGCAGGGGACATTCCAGATACGCAGTATTTT
TRBJ2-1	TRBV10-2	NA	12	NA	CASSESYNEQFF	TGCGCCAGCAGTGAATCGTACAATGAGCAGTTCTTC
TRBJ2-7	TRBV2	NA	9	NA	CASSELGVF	TGTGCCAGCAGTGAATTAGGAGTCTTC
TRBJ2-2	TRBV18	NA	15	NA	CASSPVAATTGELFF	TGTGCCAGCTCACCAGTGGCGGCCACCACCGGGGAGCTGTTTTTT
TRBJ2-3	TRBV4-2	TRBD2	16	NA	CASSQDFSGTTDTQYF	TGTGCCAGCAGCCAAGATTTCAGCGGGACGACAGATACGCAGTATTTT